This TCR beta chain appears in the sequencing data of a study of cytomegalovirus exposure and HLA in healthy donors (dated by TCRdb to 2015 to 2018). Concerning the study at large: A later analysis indicated that the 120 validation repertoires were generated on the platform also employed for the approximately 700 repertoires of the first cohort. The aim of the study was to test whether cataloging public T cell receptors could identify signatures of past pathogen exposure. A separate validation cohort of roughly 130 different subjects was used in addition to the approximately 700-subject first cohort. High-throughput TCR immunosequencing, statistical association of individual TCRs with disease status, and machine learning were combined to predict cytomegalovirus infection status. Overall study results and their limits: A later analysis had no HLA typing for the validation cohort, so co-occurrence there was scored across all 120 or so repertoires. According to the authors, the approach could potentially be generalized to other disease states and immunological phenotypes. The classifier was reported to diagnose cytomegalovirus status with high specificity and sensitivity in both the original and validation cohorts. Across donors, most TCR sequences were observed very rarely, whereas some public TCRs were present in many individuals. In vitro tests confirmed that three of the cytomegalovirus-associated TCR beta chains recognize cytomegalovirus antigens. The study listed over 150 TCR beta chains as associated with cytomegalovirus. Of the cluster scores, approximately 95% were above 0 in a later analysis, which found that TCRs clustered in the first cohort also tended to co-occur in the 95 to 150 validation repertoires.

In regard to this clone: Which antigen it targets is not known. No much larger clone exists at a distance of one base, and base qualities are not known.

Donors formed part of the validation cohort, which comprised 120 subjects and was distinct from the first cohort of some 700 subjects. Library construction relied on the immunoSEQ multiplex PCR assay. In the authors' own workflow: A statistical classification framework was built for diagnosing cytomegalovirus status from the catalog of TCR beta chain sequences. Held by TCRdb, this immuneACCESS table contains in-frame sequences only and omits some clones. Under half of the omission traces to an unresolved V gene where checked; the cause of the rest is unknown. The V and J calls and the clone size are those of that table, but D and trimming were determined from the DNA. For this sample there are some 160,000 clones; more than 75% appear just once. The top ten constitute 2.5% to 3% of the sample. V is cut by 2 bases and J by 0 bases, and the space between the germline ends is 12 bases. The CDR3 sequence holds 16 residues, the cysteine and phenylalanine included. The CDR3 DNA has 48 bases and is translated from base 1. As encoded in the germline V gene, CDR1 is MGHRA while CDR2 is YSYEKL.

Sample: PBMCs. The receptor was derived from a man younger than 35 in good health and CMV-seronegative. The sequence joins TRBV4-1 to TRBJ2-3; TRBD1 is perhaps the D gene, given 6 matching bases. At the DNA level, the sequence is TGCGCCAGCAGCCAACGACAGGTCATTAGCACAGATACGCAGTATTTT. This gives the protein CASSQRQVISTDTQYF.